This entry features one T cell receptor (beta chain) sequence. The antigen it binds to is not known. Base qualities are not recorded, but no much larger clone differs from it by a single base. The instrument was an Illumina NovaSeq 6000. cDNA libraries for TCRalpha and TCRbeta were prepared by 5'RACE using constant-segment primers, with sample barcodes and unique molecular identifiers added. Trizol reagent was used to extract RNA from every sample. The libraries were amplified in two PCR steps, and the second step added a second sample barcode and Illumina TruSeq adapters. Sequencing of the libraries was done on an Illumina NovaSeq, producing 2 x 150 bp paired-end reads. On the study's bioinformatics: Demultiplexing of reads and collapsing into UMI-guided consensus sequences were performed with migec v1.2.7. Using mixcr v2.1.11, UMI consensuses were aligned to TRA and TRB V and J templates and then assembled into clonotypes. Expanded or contracted clonotypes were those called significant by both edgeR and NoisET, with noise models trained on biological replicates. edgeR calls used a false discovery rate-adjusted p below 0.01 and a log2 fold-change threshold of 1. As an exploratory analysis of dynamics, max-normalized trajectories of the 1000 most abundant clonotypes were examined with PCA combined with hierarchical clustering. Separately sequenced CD4+ and CD8+ repertoires were used to assign the CD4 or CD8 phenotype of responding clones. TCRdb reworked the public reads: Q25 trimming with fastp, MiXCR clone assembly, productive beta chains retained. Records with the same CDR3 protein are collapsed into one entry carrying the most frequent genes and DNA. These V and J calls derive from TCRdb rather than the authors' analysis. The sample table holds 390,000 or so distinct CDR3 sequences, of which about 16% were seen once. The ten largest make up under 25% of the sample.

Deletion took 2 bases off V and 2 bases off J, with a span of 11 bases between the germline ends. Reading from cysteine to phenylalanine, the CDR3 counts 15 amino acids. Of all the DNA, just the CDR3 is kept, 45 bases in frame from base 1. From the germline V gene, CDR1 is SGHTA and CDR2 is FQGNSA. Ficoll-Paque density gradient centrifugation was the method used to isolate PBMCs. The data were obtained in a study of T-cell memory formation after mild COVID-19 (dated by TCRdb to the early 2020s). Turning to the overall study: Most TCR sequence clusters were specific to one of the two donors. The cohort was made up of two young adult volunteers, one female and one male, who were previously healthy. In a couple of donors, T-cell clones that expanded and contracted after mild COVID-19 were tracked by sequencing TCRalpha and TCRbeta repertoires over time. Results and caveats for the whole study, not just this receptor: Contracting CD4+ clones appeared mostly in the CM and EM memory subsets, whereas CD8+ clones were enriched in EMRA. Clones that contracted from day 15 to 85 showed balanced CD4/CD8 phenotypes, whereas a second wave of clones that expanded from day 15 to 37 leaned towards CD4+. The study included only a couple of mild cases, and larger cohorts that include severe cases with pre-infection samples were judged to be necessary. Whether the second-wave clones peaking on day 37 were SARS-CoV-2 specific was not confirmed. The detection of some responding clones in pre-infection memory suggests that pre-existing cross-reactive memory T cells joined the SARS-CoV-2 response.

The chain is assembled from TRBV7-2 and TRBJ2-3; TRBD1 is a possible D gene, resting on 5 matching bases. The specimen was PBMCs or a T cell subset sorted from them (not recorded which). This TCR was recovered from a man in his late teens or twenties who had mild COVID-19 (a few samples of this study predate the infection). The sample titles of this study are shuffled in the database, so cell type and time point are left out; the donor was told from shared clones. The CDR3 in this case is CASSLRWTLTDTQYF. The sequenced DNA is TGTGCCAGCAGCTTAAGGTGGACACTCACAGATACGCAGTATTTT. The reference TRBV7-2 and TRBJ2-3 proteins fill in what lies around the CDR3, so the full variable domain reads GAGVSQSPSNKVTEKGKDVELRCDPISGHTALYWYRQSLGQGLEFLIYFQGNSAPDKSGLPSDRFSAERTGGSVSTLTIQRTQQEDSAVYLCASSLRWTLTDTQYFGPGTRLTVL.